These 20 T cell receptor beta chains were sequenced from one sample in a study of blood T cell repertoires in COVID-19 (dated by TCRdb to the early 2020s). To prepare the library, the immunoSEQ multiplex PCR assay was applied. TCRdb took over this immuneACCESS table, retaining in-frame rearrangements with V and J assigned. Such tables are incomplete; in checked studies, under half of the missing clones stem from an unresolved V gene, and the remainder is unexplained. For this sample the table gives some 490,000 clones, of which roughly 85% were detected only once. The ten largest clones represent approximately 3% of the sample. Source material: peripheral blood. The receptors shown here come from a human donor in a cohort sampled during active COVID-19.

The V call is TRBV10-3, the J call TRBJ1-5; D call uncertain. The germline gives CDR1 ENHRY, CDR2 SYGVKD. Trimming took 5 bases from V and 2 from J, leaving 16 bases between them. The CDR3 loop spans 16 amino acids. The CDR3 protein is CAISRFDTGGNQPQHF. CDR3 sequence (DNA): TGTGCCATCAGTCGGTTCGACACGGGAGGCAATCAGCCCCAGCATTTT.

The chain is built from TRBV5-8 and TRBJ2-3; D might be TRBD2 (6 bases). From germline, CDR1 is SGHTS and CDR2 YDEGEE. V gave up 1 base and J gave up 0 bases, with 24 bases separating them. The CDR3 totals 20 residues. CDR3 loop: CASSLYLGSQTGTSTDTQYF. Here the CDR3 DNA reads TGTGCCAGCAGCTTGTATCTTGGTTCCCAGACCGGGACTAGCACAGATACGCAGTATTTT.

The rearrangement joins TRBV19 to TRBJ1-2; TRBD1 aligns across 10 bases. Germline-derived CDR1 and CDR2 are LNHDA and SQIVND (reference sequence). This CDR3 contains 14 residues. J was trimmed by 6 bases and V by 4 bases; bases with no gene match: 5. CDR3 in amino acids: CASSTTGGKNGYTF. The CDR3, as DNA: TGTGCCAGTAGTACGACAGGGGGCAAGAATGGCTACACCTTC.

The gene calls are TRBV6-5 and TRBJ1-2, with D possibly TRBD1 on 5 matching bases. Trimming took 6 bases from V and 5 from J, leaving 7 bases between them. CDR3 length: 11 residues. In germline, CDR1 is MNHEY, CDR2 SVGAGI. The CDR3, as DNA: TGTGCCAGCAGCCCAGGGTATGGCTACACCTTC. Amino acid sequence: CASSPGYGYTF.

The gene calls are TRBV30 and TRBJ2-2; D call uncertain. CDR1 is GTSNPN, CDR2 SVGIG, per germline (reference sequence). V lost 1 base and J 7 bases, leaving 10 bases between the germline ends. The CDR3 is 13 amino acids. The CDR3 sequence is CAWSGAGHGELFF. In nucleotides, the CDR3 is TGTGCCTGGAGTGGGGCAGGTCACGGGGAGCTGTTTTTT.

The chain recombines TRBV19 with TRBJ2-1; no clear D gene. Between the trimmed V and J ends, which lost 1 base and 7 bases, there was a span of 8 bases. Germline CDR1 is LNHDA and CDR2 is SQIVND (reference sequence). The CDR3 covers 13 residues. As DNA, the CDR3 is TGTGCCAGTAGTATAGTGGCCGGGAATGAGCAGTTCTTC. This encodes CASSIVAGNEQFF.

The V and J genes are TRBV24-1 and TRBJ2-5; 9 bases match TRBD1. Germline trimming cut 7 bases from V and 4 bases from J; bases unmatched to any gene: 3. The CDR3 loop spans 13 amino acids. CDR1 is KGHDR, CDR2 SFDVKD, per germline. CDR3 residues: CATRRDRVETQYF. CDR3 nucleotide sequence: TGTGCCACCAGGAGGGACAGGGTAGAGACCCAGTACTTC.

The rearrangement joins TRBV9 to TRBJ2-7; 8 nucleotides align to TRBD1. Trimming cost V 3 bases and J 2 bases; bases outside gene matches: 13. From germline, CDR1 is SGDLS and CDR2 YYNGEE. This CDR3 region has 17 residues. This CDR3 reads CASSAGTGASGAYEQYF. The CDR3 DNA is TGTGCCAGCAGCGCCGGGACAGGAGCAAGTGGGGCCTACGAGCAGTACTTC.

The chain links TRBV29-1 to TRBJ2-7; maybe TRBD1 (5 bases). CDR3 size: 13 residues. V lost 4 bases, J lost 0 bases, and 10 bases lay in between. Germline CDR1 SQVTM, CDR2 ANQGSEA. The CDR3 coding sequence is TGCAGCGTTGCCCCTACAGGCTCCTACGAGCAGTACTTC. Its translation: CSVAPTGSYEQYF.

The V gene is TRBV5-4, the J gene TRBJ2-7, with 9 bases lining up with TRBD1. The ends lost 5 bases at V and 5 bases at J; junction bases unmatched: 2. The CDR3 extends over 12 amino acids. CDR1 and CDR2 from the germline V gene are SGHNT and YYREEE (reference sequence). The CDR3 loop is CASSWTGDEQYF. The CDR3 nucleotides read TGTGCCAGCAGTTGGACAGGGGACGAGCAGTACTTC.

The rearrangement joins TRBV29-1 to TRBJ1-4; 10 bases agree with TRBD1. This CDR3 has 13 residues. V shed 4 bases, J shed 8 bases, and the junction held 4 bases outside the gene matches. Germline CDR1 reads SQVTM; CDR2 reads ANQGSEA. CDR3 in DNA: TGCAGCGTTGCGGGGACAGGGGAAGAAAAACTGTTTTTT. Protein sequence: CSVAGTGEEKLFF.

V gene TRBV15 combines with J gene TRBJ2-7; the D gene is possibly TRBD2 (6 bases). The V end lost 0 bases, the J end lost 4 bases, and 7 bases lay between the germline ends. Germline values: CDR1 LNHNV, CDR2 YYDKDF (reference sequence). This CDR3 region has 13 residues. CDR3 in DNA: TGTGCCACCAGCAGAGATGGGGGGTACGAGCAGTACTTC. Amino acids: CATSRDGGYEQYF.

The CDR3 loop reads CASSLAPLTGTETQYF. CDR3 DNA: TGCGCCAGCAGCTTGGCCCCGCTGACAGGGACGGAGACCCAGTACTTC. The rearrangement links TRBV5-1 to TRBJ2-5, with 7 bases matching TRBD1. Germline trimming cut 0 bases from V and 5 bases from J; bases unmatched to any gene: 10. Germline-derived CDR1 and CDR2 are SGHRS and YFSETQ. The length of the CDR3 is 16 residues.

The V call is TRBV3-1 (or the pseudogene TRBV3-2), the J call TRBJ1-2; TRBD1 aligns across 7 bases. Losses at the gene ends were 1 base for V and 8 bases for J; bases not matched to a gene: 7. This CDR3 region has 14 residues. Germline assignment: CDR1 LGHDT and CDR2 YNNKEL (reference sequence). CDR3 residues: CASSQAAGGKGYTF. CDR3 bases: TGTGCCAGCAGCCAAGCGGCAGGGGGAAAAGGCTACACCTTC.

CDR3 in amino acids: CASSTRVLYTGELFF. CDR3 DNA sequence: TGTGCCAGTAGTACCCGGGTTCTTTACACCGGGGAGCTGTTTTTT. The rearrangement joins TRBV19 to TRBJ2-2; D remains ambiguous. Germline CDR1 is LNHDA and CDR2 is SQIVND (reference sequence). This CDR3 has 15 residues. Deletions cut 4 bases from V and 3 bases from J, with 12 bases between.

CDR3 DNA: TGCAGCGCCCGGGACAGAGTCCAAGAGACCCAGTACTTC. Amino acids: CSARDRVQETQYF. This chain links TRBV29-1 with TRBJ2-5, with 7 bases aligning to TRBD1. The CDR3 has 13 amino acids. The germline gives CDR1 SQVTM, CDR2 ANQGSEA. The V gene end was trimmed by 7 bases and the J gene end by 1 base; junction bases not matched to a gene: 6.

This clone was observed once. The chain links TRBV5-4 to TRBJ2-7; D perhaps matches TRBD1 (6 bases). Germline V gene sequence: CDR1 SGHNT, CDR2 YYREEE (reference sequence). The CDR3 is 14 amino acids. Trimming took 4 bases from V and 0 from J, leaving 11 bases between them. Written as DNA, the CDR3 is TGTGCCAGCAGCAGGGACATTTACTCCTACGAGCAGTACTTC. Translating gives CASSRDIYSYEQYF.

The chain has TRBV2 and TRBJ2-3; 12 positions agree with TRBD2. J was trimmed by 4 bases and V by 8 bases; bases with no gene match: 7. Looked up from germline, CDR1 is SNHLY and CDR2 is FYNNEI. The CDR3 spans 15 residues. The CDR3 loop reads CASSRLAGAPDTQYF. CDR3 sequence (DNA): TGTGCCAGCTCTCGACTAGCGGGAGCCCCAGATACGCAGTATTTT.

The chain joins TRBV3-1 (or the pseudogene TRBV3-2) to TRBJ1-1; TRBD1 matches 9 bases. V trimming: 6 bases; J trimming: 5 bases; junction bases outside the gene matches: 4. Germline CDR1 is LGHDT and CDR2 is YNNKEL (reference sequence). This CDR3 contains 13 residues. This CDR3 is CASRAGQGTEAFF. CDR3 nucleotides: TGTGCCAGCAGGGCTGGACAGGGGACTGAAGCTTTCTTT.

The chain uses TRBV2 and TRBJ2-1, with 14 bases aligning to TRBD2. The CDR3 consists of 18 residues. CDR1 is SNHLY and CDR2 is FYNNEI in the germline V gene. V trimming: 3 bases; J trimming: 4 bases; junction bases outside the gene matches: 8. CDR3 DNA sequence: TGTGCCAGCAGTGAGAGACTAGCGGGAGGGCCTAGGTACAATGAGCAGTTCTTC. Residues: CASSERLAGGPRYNEQFF.